This T cell receptor beta chain was profiled in a study of blood T cells in healthy people across ages. Study-wide results and caveats: Comparison with aged donors showed that long-lived donors had more naive CD4+ cells and higher diversity. Per million T cells, TCR beta diversity dropped roughly linearly as age increased. PBMC samples, being unsorted, prevented any conclusive comparison of naive and antigen-experienced cells.

Together with a sample-barcoded 5' primer, a J-beta primer mix was included in a second PCR lasting roughly 6 to 12 cycles. Each sample yielded at least 3 million CDR3-containing paired-end reads. TCRdb recomputed calls from the 5' RACE reads with MiXCR, one row per CDR3 protein. The table shows 1.8 million or so distinct CDR3 sequences, with around 40% occurring only once. As to this clonotype: The antigen remains undetermined.

This TCR was sampled from a human donor in good health. Sequenced sample: blood.

The chain's CDR3 is CASSPTGTGVTDTQYF. The CDR3 region has the DNA TGTGCCAGCAGTCCCACCGGGACAGGCGTCACAGATACGCAGTATTTT. The V call is TRBV12-3 or TRBV12-4, the J call TRBJ2-3, with 8 bases matching TRBD1. With V trimmed by 5 bases and J by 2 bases, 9 bases remained unmatched. This CDR3 region has 16 residues.